This T cell receptor (beta chain) was captured by sequencing in a study of shared clonotypes between healthy human individuals. Study-level background: CD4 naive and CD4 memory each took three plates per donor, while CD8 naive took two and CD8 memory one. The study's findings and limits: Researchers sampled only blood; tissue repertoires likely differ. Compared with memory subsets, naive subsets generally had larger estimated richness. Among non-shared clonotypes, generation probabilities were lower than among those shared by all four donors.

As to this clone: What it recognizes is unknown.

CDR3 size: 20 residues. Measured with immunoSEQ multiplex PCR; TCRdb has only the in-frame clones, and not every one. Here the sample spans about 2 million clones, about 95% being singletons. Terminally differentiated effector memory CD45RA+ cells were excluded by CCR7 positive selection of CD45RO-negative cells. The rearrangement uses TRBV21-1 and TRBJ2-6; the table names TRBD1, a call not compared with the DNA. TRBV21-1 is deemed a pseudogene. The receptor was isolated from a man aged 18-30 years in good health. The sequenced sample was naive CD8+ T cells sorted from blood. The DNA for the CDR3 is TGTGCCAGCAGCAAAGAATTTGATGGCAGGGAAAACTCTGGGGCCAACGTCCTGACTTTC. It encodes CASSKEFDGRENSGANVLTF.